The present T cell receptor beta chain was sequenced within a study of siplizumab effects on memory and regulatory T cells. The CDR3 length is 15 residues. The V gene lost 3 bases and the J gene lost 0 bases, with 9 bases spanning the gap. From germline, CDR1 is SGHRS and CDR2 YFSETQ. With respect to this clone: Its antigen is currently unknown.

Measured with immunoSEQ multiplex PCR; TCRdb has only the in-frame clones, and not every one. The repertoire includes about 69,000 clones, roughly 88% of them detected once, and 1.5% to 2% sits in the top ten. Study-wide findings and caveats: Naive or memory phenotype assignment was not possible for roughly 80-97% of proliferating CD4+ or CD8+ clones. Under siplizumab, an average around 69% of mappable alloreactive CD4+ clones were Treg-derived, compared with 25% to 30% in controls.

The sequenced sample consisted of Tregs sorted from blood. The source is a human donor in good health. The genes are TRBV5-1 and TRBJ2-2; tentatively, D is TRBD2 (5 bases). The CDR3 loop is CASSSRVSNTGELFF. The CDR3 DNA is TGCGCCAGCAGCTCGCGGGTTTCGAACACCGGGGAGCTGTTTTTT.